The sequence of this TCR beta chain was determined in a study of blood T cell repertoires in COVID-19. Germline CDR1 ENHRY, CDR2 SYGVKD. V lost 4 bases, J lost 4 bases, and 18 bases lay in between. The CDR3 loop spans 16 amino acids. Original analysis: Amplification with reference gene primers provided the estimates of nucleated cell counts. Generated by immunoSEQ multiplex PCR, the TCRdb table keeps only in-frame clones and is missing some. V and J calls and clone size are copied from that table; D and trimming were computed from the DNA. The sample carries about 160,000 clones, 75% to 85% recorded once.

The chain joins TRBV10-3 to TRBJ2-3; weak D call: TRBD2 (7 bases). This TCR was recovered from a human donor in a cohort sampled during active COVID-19. Material: peripheral blood. CDR3 loop: CAISGGGESSADTQYF. In DNA form, the CDR3 reads TGTGCCATCAGTGGAGGGGGGGAAAGTTCCGCAGATACGCAGTATTTT.